The T cell receptor (beta chain) under discussion was sequenced for a study of blood T cell repertoires in COVID-19. The CDR3 spans 11 residues. Deletions cut 6 bases from V and 4 bases from J, with 7 bases between. Per germline, CDR1 MDHEN and CDR2 SYDVKM. The repertoire was sequenced with immunoSEQ multiplex PCR; TCRdb's copy has only in-frame clones and lacks some. The sample comprises 290,000 or so clones, 90% of which are singletons, and approximately 1.2% rests with the top ten. The study recruited people aged about 18 to 90 years across approximately 25 US areas. Participants' own reports of clinical history determined their cohort assignment.

The chain joins TRBV28 to TRBJ2-7, with D maybe TRBD2 (5 bases). The sequencing sample was made of PBMCs or T cells enriched from blood (not recorded which). This TCR was recovered from a woman in her twenties or thirties who had recovered from COVID-19. CDR3 protein: CASRGGYEQYF. The CDR3 DNA sequence: TGTGCCAGCAGAGGCGGGTACGAGCAGTACTTC.